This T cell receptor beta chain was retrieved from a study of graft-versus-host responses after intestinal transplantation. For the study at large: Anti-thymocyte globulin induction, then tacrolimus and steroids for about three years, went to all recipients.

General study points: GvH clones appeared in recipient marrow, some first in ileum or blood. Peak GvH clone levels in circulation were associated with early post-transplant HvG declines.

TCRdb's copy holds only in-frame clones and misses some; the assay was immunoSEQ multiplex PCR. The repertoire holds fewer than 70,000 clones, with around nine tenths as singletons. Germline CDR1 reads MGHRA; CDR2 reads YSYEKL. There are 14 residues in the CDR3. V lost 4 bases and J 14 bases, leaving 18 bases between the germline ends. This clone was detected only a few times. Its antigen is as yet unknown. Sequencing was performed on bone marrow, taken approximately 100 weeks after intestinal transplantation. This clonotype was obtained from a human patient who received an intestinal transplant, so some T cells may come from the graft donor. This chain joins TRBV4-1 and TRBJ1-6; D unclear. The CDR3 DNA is TGCGCCAGCAGCCCAATGGACCGGTTCGCAACCCTCCACTTT. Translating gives CASSPMDRFATLHF.